This T cell receptor beta chain was obtained from a study of T-cell memory formation after mild COVID-19. The CDR3 runs 16 residues. Germline CDR1 SGHVS, CDR2 FQNEAQ. The V and J ends lost 1 base and 5 bases, in that order; junction bases with no gene match: 8. The 5'RACE method, run with constant-segment primers, produced TCR alpha and TCR beta cDNA libraries (carrying sample barcodes and UMIs). TCRdb ran MiXCR on the 5' RACE reads and lists one entry per CDR3 protein. Among around 320,000 distinct CDR3 sequences, 13% to 15% were seen once, and the ten largest hold about 21%. The sequenced sample consisted of PBMCs or a T cell subset sorted from them (not recorded which). The source is a man aged 18 to 29 who had mild COVID-19 (a few samples of this study predate the infection). Cell type and time point are not known. The rearrangement uses TRBV7-8 and TRBJ2-1; 7 bases align to TRBD2. In DNA, the CDR3 is TGTGCCAGCAGCTTAGGACAAGCGGGGTGGGACAATGAGCAGTTCTTC. It yields the protein CASSLGQAGWDNEQFF.